The rows below give T cell receptor beta chains drawn from one sample of a study of blood T cell repertoires in COVID-19. The table came from immunoSEQ multiplex PCR; TCRdb's copy has only in-frame clones and leaves some out. The sample lists roughly 49,000 clones, about 83% seen once, with approximately 15% in the top ten. The sequenced sample was peripheral blood. These receptors all come from a man between 40 and 49 years old with acute or convalescent COVID-19. Each CDR3 is given with its conserved first and last residue. D genes are given only for firm matches. Only some rows state a clone size, as once, few, many or a class for expanded clones.

J,V,size,D,DNA,CDR3
TRBJ2-7,TRBV24-1,medium-sized,TRBD2,TGTGCCACCAGTGAGTTAGCGGGAGGGCCCATCGAGCAGTACTTC,CATSELAGGPIEQYF
TRBJ1-1,TRBV2,.,.,TGTGCCAGCGGGGGGGATCGTTTCACTGAAGCTTTCTTT,CASGGDRFTEAFF
TRBJ2-3,TRBV7-9,.,TRBD2,TGTGCCAGCAGCTTAAATGTGGCGGGGGGAGGGGCAGATACGCAGTATTTT,CASSLNVAGGGADTQYF
TRBJ2-7,TRBV28,.,TRBD1,TGTGCCAGCAGTCAAGCCGGGACAGGAACCTACGAGCAGTACTTC,CASSQAGTGTYEQYF
TRBJ2-5,TRBV18,.,.,TGTGCCAGCTCCCCCGTCCCCCAAGAGACCCAGTACTTC,CASSPVPQETQYF
TRBJ2-5,TRBV19,.,TRBD1,TGTGCCACCGCCCCCAGGGGGCGCGGGGAGACCCAGTACTTC,CATAPRGRGETQYF
TRBJ2-3,TRBV6-4,.,TRBD1,TGTGCCAGCAGTGACAGGGGGCACACAGATACGCAGTATTTT,CASSDRGHTDTQYF
TRBJ2-1,TRBV9,.,TRBD2,TGTGCCAGCAGCGTAGGAGCGGGAGGGACCAATGAGCAGTTCTTC,CASSVGAGGTNEQFF
TRBJ2-1,TRBV9,.,.,TGTGCCAGCAGCGTAGCGGGGGTTGGGGAGCAGTTCTTC,CASSVAGVGEQFF
TRBJ2-3,TRBV7-7,.,TRBD2,TGTGCCAGCCGGGCTAGCGGGGTGAGCACAGATACGCAGTATTTT,CASRASGVSTDTQYF
TRBJ1-2,TRBV28,.,.,TGTGCCAGCAGTCCCCCCCTAGCTAACTATGGCTACACCTTC,CASSPPLANYGYTF
TRBJ2-7,TRBV29-1,.,.,TGCAGCGTTGAGACTAGCTCCTACGAGCAGTACTTC,CSVETSSYEQYF
TRBJ1-5,TRBV19,few,TRBD1,TGTGCCAGTAGTGCCCGGGACAGTAATCAGCCCCAGCATTTT,CASSARDSNQPQHF
TRBJ2-7,TRBV12-3/TRBV12-4,.,.,TGTGCCAGCAGTTTCACGGAGGGGGAGCAGTACTTC,CASSFTEGEQYF
TRBJ1-1,TRBV10-1,once,TRBD1,TGCGCCAGCAGCTACTACAGGGGGACTGAAGCTTTCTTT,CASSYYRGTEAFF
TRBJ2-1,TRBV6-5,.,TRBD2,TGTGCCAGCAGGTCCAGCGGGGGTGAGCAGTTCTTC,CASRSSGGEQFF
TRBJ1-1,TRBV11-2,.,.,TGTGCCAGCAGCCTCGAGGCCGGGACACCAAGGACTGAAGCTTTCTTT,CASSLEAGTPRTEAFF
TRBJ2-5,TRBV7-9,.,.,TGTGCCAGCAGCTTAGCGGGGGCCCGTGGGGAGACCCAGTACTTC,CASSLAGARGETQYF
TRBJ1-1,TRBV9,.,.,TGTGCCAGCAGCGTTTCAAGGGGGTCGGAAGCTTTCTTT,CASSVSRGSEAFF
TRBJ1-2,TRBV19,.,.,TGTGCCACCCGGAGGGAGGGGCCAGGCGGTGGCTACACCTTC,CATRREGPGGGYTF
TRBJ2-1,TRBV29-1,.,.,TGCAGCGTTGATCATAGACAGATCTCCTACAATGAGCAGTTCTTC,CSVDHRQISYNEQFF
TRBJ2-5,TRBV4-2,.,TRBD2,TGTGCCAGCAGCCAAGGATATAGCGGGGGGGCTAGAGAGACCCAGTACTTC,CASSQGYSGGARETQYF
TRBJ2-5,TRBV10-3,.,.,TGTGCCATCAGTGGGCGTTCGGGGGAGACCCAGTACTTC,CAISGRSGETQYF
TRBJ2-3,TRBV6-6,.,TRBD1,TGTGCCAGCAGTCCCGGGACAGGGGGCTTGGCAGATACGCAGTATTTT,CASSPGTGGLADTQYF
TRBJ2-3,TRBV2,.,TRBD2,TGTGCCAGCATCCCTCTAAGTAGCGGGAAGTCAGATACGCAGTATTTT,CASIPLSSGKSDTQYF
TRBJ2-7,TRBV2,.,TRBD2,TGTGCCAGCAGTGAGGGGCTAGCGGGAGGAGCGGGTAAGGTGCAGTACTTC,CASSEGLAGGAGKVQYF
TRBJ2-5,TRBV5-1,.,TRBD2,TGCGCCAGCAGCTTGGGGCTAGCGGGAGTACAAGAGACCCAGTACTTC,CASSLGLAGVQETQYF
TRBJ1-5,TRBV6-2/TRBV6-3,.,.,TGTGCCAGCAGTCTAGGACCCTCAGGGCAGCCCCAGCATTTT,CASSLGPSGQPQHF
TRBJ1-1,TRBV6-5,.,TRBD1,TGTGCCAGCAGTAAATCGGGACAGGGTAGGACTGAAGCTTTCTTT,CASSKSGQGRTEAFF
TRBJ1-2,TRBV29-1,.,.,TGCAGCGCCAGCGGATTTCTAGGTGGCTATGGCTACACCTTC,CSASGFLGGYGYTF
TRBJ1-3,TRBV13,.,TRBD1,TGTGCCAGCAGACGGACAGGGATTGGTGGAAACACCATATATTTT,CASRRTGIGGNTIYF
TRBJ1-5,TRBV19,.,TRBD1,TGTGCCAGTAGTCTATTGACAGGGGGTTTTAGGCCCCAGCATTTT,CASSLLTGGFRPQHF
TRBJ1-2,TRBV5-1,.,TRBD1,TGCGCCAGCAGCCAGGGACAGGGGATTAACTATGGCTACACCTTC,CASSQGQGINYGYTF